These 3 T cell receptor beta chains were sequenced from one sample in a study of shared clonotypes between healthy human individuals. The repertoire was sequenced with immunoSEQ multiplex PCR; TCRdb's copy has only in-frame clones and lacks some. Here the sample spans more than 150,000 clones, over 85% being singletons. The sample consisted of naive CD4+ T cells sorted from blood. Stated subset: CD45RA+ positively selected. The receptors derive from a woman aged 30 to 39 in good health.

The chain is built from TRBV7-9 and TRBJ2-5; 7 bases align to TRBD2. The J call may be in error: the DNA end matches TRBJ2-7 better. CDR1 SEHNR and CDR2 FQNEAQ come from the germline V gene (reference sequence). The CDR3 length is 15 residues. CDR3: CASSLGGTNSYEQYF. CDR3 bases: TGTGCCAGCAGCTTAGGAGGGACTAACTCATACGAGCAGTACTTC.

Turning to this clone: Other nucleotide sequences from this sample produce the same CDR3. This rearrangement joins TRBV5-1 to TRBJ2-1; D is unresolved. V lost 2 bases and J lost 2, with 8 bases in between. The CDR3 is 14 residues long. The germline CDR1 and CDR2 sequences are SGHRS and YFSETQ. The CDR3 here is CASSLGGPYNEQFF. The CDR3 DNA is TGCGCCAGCAGCTTAGGTGGTCCCTACAATGAGCAGTTCTTC.

DNA for the CDR3: TGTGCCAGCAGTCTGGGGCGGTCCGAGCAGTACTTC. The encoded protein is CASSLGRSEQYF. V is TRBV28 and J is TRBJ2-5; a weak D match, TRBD1 (5 bases). The J call is in doubt because the DNA end fits TRBJ2-7 better. Germline loops: CDR1 MDHEN, CDR2 SYDVKM. The CDR3 covers 12 residues.